These T cell receptor beta chains were read from a single sample in a study of blood T cell repertoires in COVID-19. The data were produced by immunoSEQ multiplex PCR, yet TCRdb's version contains in-frame clones alone and is incomplete. The table records roughly 70,000 clones, about 80% of them present only once. The material sequenced was peripheral blood. The receptors were gathered from a human donor in a cohort sampled during active COVID-19. CDR3s include the opening cysteine and the closing phenylalanine or tryptophan. D genes are given only for firm matches. Clone size is given for some rows only: seen once, a few or many times, or a class if the clone is expanded.

v_call	d_call	j_call	clone_size	cdr3_aa	cdr3_nt
TRBV19	.	TRBJ2-5	.	CASSMIQGRETQYF	TGTGCCAGTAGTATGATACAGGGGAGGGAGACCCAGTACTTC
TRBV5-1	TRBD1	TRBJ2-5	.	CASSFLTGVGETQYF	TGCGCCAGCAGCTTCCTCACAGGGGTAGGGGAGACCCAGTACTTC
TRBV18	.	TRBJ2-7	once	CASSPGTYEQYF	TGTGCCAGCTCACCCGGTACCTACGAGCAGTACTTC
TRBV7-3	.	TRBJ2-2	.	CASSLAAGTGELFF	TGTGCCAGCAGCTTAGCGGCGGGAACCGGGGAGCTGTTTTTT
TRBV6-5	TRBD1	TRBJ2-7	many	CASSKPGQGAYEQYF	TGTGCCAGCAGTAAACCGGGACAGGGGGCCTACGAGCAGTACTTC
TRBV6-8	TRBD2	TRBJ2-3	few	CASSIFGLAETDTQYF	TGTGCCAGCAGTATCTTCGGACTAGCGGAAACAGATACGCAGTATTTT
TRBV18	.	TRBJ2-7	.	CASSAKAHEQYF	TGTGCCAGCTCAGCCAAAGCCCACGAGCAGTACTTC
TRBV6-6	TRBD2	TRBJ2-5	.	CASRRGGETQYF	TGTGCCAGCAGGCGGGGAGGGGAGACCCAGTACTTC
TRBV28	TRBD1	TRBJ1-5	.	CASSLSDRASQPQHF	TGTGCCAGCAGTTTGTCGGACAGGGCTAGTCAGCCCCAGCATTTT
TRBV28	.	TRBJ2-3	.	CASSLGGSTDTQYF	TGTGCCAGCAGCCTAGGGGGAAGCACAGATACGCAGTATTTT
TRBV7-2	.	TRBJ1-5	.	CASSSGIRGGYSNQPQHF	TGTGCCAGCAGCTCGGGGATCCGGGGAGGATATAGCAATCAGCCCCAGCATTTT
TRBV29-1	TRBD2	TRBJ2-3	.	CSVELAGVFPDTQYF	TGCAGCGTTGAACTAGCGGGAGTCTTTCCAGATACGCAGTATTTT
TRBV6-2/TRBV6-3	TRBD1	TRBJ2-7	.	CASSYGQGAAGTYEQYF	TGTGCCAGCAGTTACGGACAGGGGGCAGCTGGGACCTACGAGCAGTACTTC
TRBV11-2	.	TRBJ1-1	.	CASSLVRNTEAFF	TGTGCCAGCAGCTTAGTCAGGAACACTGAAGCTTTCTTT
TRBV6-5	TRBD1	TRBJ1-1	once	CASSYSQGAMNTEAFF	TGTGCCAGCAGTTACTCCCAGGGGGCTATGAACACTGAAGCTTTCTTT
TRBV5-1	TRBD1	TRBJ2-7	.	CASSPDRGLLEQYF	TGCGCCAGCAGCCCGGACAGGGGGCTTCTCGAGCAGTACTTC
TRBV7-2	.	TRBJ2-7	few	CASSLVGVGVEQYF	TGTGCCAGCAGCTTAGTGGGCGTAGGGGTCGAGCAGTACTTC
TRBV7-9	.	TRBJ1-6	.	CASSPFLRGDNSPLHF	TGTGCCAGCAGCCCTTTCCTCCGGGGAGATAATTCACCCCTCCACTTT
TRBV7-2	.	TRBJ2-3	.	CASSVRALTDTQYF	TGTGCCAGCAGCGTGCGGGCCTTGACAGATACGCAGTATTTT
TRBV11-2	.	TRBJ2-7	once	CASSLPTPPYEQYF	TGTGCCAGCAGCTTACCTACCCCCCCCTACGAGCAGTACTTC
TRBV5-4	.	TRBJ1-1	.	CASSPSGMGKGTEAFF	TGTGCCAGCAGCCCCAGTGGTATGGGGAAGGGGACTGAAGCTTTCTTT
TRBV7-3	TRBD1	TRBJ1-1	.	CASSPQGAMNTEAFF	TGTGCCAGCAGCCCACAGGGGGCCATGAACACTGAAGCTTTCTTT
TRBV4-3	TRBD2	TRBJ2-3	.	CASSQDILGWRETDTQYF	TGCGCCAGCAGCCAAGATATTCTCGGGTGGCGGGAGACAGATACGCAGTATTTT
TRBV20-1	TRBD1	TRBJ1-1	.	CSAYDRGLFF	TGCAGTGCTTACGACAGGGGACTGTTCTTT
TRBV30	TRBD1	TRBJ1-1	.	CAWSGDSLGTEAFF	TGTGCCTGGAGTGGGGACAGCCTTGGGACTGAAGCTTTCTTT
TRBV7-9	.	TRBJ1-2	.	CASSPRAIPTGANYGYTF	TGTGCCAGCAGCCCCAGGGCCATACCTACAGGAGCTAACTATGGCTACACCTTC
TRBV5-1	.	TRBJ1-6	few	CASSLRQNNSPLHF	TGCGCCAGCAGCTTGAGACAGAATAATTCACCCCTCCACTTT
TRBV7-2	TRBD2	TRBJ2-7	.	CASSLTSGSHEQYF	TGTGCCAGCAGCTTAACTAGCGGGAGCCACGAGCAGTACTTC
TRBV28	.	TRBJ2-7	.	CASRYSGNPHYEQYF	TGTGCCAGCAGATACTCCGGGAACCCCCACTACGAGCAGTACTTC
TRBV5-1	.	TRBJ2-7	.	CASSLWTGRAYEQYF	TGCGCCAGCAGCTTGTGGACAGGGAGGGCCTACGAGCAGTACTTC
TRBV24-1	TRBD1	TRBJ2-7	.	CATSDTTGAYEQYF	TGTGCCACCAGTGATACGACAGGGGCCTACGAGCAGTACTTC
TRBV4-3	TRBD2	TRBJ2-7	.	CASSQDGAGVLAGVIQQYF	TGCGCCAGCAGCCAAGATGGGGCAGGGGTGCTAGCGGGAGTAATTCAGCAGTACTTC
TRBV7-2	.	TRBJ1-6	.	CASSPTAGSPLHF	TGTGCCAGCAGCCCTACGGCGGGTTCACCCCTCCACTTT
TRBV27	.	TRBJ1-5	few	CASSSRGQRQPQHF	TGTGCCAGCAGTTCCAGGGGCCAGAGACAGCCCCAGCATTTT
TRBV20-1	.	TRBJ2-5	.	CSASSTLHQETQYF	TGCAGTGCTAGTTCTACCCTACACCAAGAGACCCAGTACTTC
TRBV6-2/TRBV6-3	TRBD2	TRBJ2-7	.	CASSTRLAGVYEQYF	TGTGCCAGCAGTACGAGACTAGCGGGGGTCTACGAGCAGTACTTC
TRBV7-2	TRBD1	TRBJ2-7	.	CASSFPGTGTNEQYF	TGTGCCAGCAGCTTCCCCGGGACAGGGACAAACGAGCAGTACTTC
TRBV10-1	TRBD2	TRBJ2-1	.	CASSEGRASGTGIEQFF	TGCGCCAGCAGTGAGGGTCGGGCTAGCGGGACGGGGATTGAGCAGTTCTTC
TRBV5-6	TRBD1	TRBJ1-4	.	CASSSGQGPNEKLFF	TGTGCCAGCAGCTCGGGACAGGGCCCTAATGAAAAACTGTTTTTT
TRBV6-4	TRBD2	TRBJ2-7	.	CASRPETSFTYEQYF	TGTGCCAGCAGACCAGAGACTAGCTTTACCTACGAGCAGTACTTC
TRBV28	TRBD1	TRBJ1-3	.	CASSLFLVAGGRNTIYF	TGTGCCAGCAGTTTATTTTTGGTGGCAGGGGGACGAAACACCATATATTTT
TRBV6-5	TRBD1	TRBJ1-3	.	CASRPSQGAQNTIYF	TGTGCCAGCAGACCGTCTCAGGGGGCCCAAAACACCATATATTTT
TRBV10-3	TRBD2	TRBJ2-7	.	CAIRDGLLAGDEQYF	TGTGCCATCAGGGATGGACTCCTAGCGGGGGACGAGCAGTACTTC
TRBV18	TRBD1	TRBJ2-2	.	CASRRGRVTGELFF	TGTGCCAGTCGCAGGGGGCGCGTCACCGGGGAGCTGTTTTTT
TRBV6-5	.	TRBJ1-4	.	CASSYRQFSEKLFF	TGTGCCAGCAGTTACAGACAGTTTAGCGAAAAACTGTTTTTT
TRBV5-1	.	TRBJ1-1	.	CASSLSEGNTEAFF	TGCGCCAGCAGCTTGAGTGAGGGGAACACTGAAGCTTTCTTT
TRBV6-2/TRBV6-3	TRBD2	TRBJ2-1	.	CASSYSTSGPRWSEQFF	TGTGCCAGCAGTTACTCGACTAGCGGGCCCCGGTGGAGTGAGCAGTTCTTC
TRBV29-1	TRBD1	TRBJ1-5	.	CSVRQGDQPQHF	TGCAGCGTAAGACAGGGGGATCAGCCCCAGCATTTT
TRBV30	.	TRBJ1-6	.	CAWSPDGRRNSPLHF	TGTGCCTGGAGCCCAGATGGCAGGCGTAATTCACCCCTCCACTTT
TRBV19	TRBD1	TRBJ1-5	.	CASSGQHSNQPQHF	TGTGCCAGTTCGGGACAGCATAGCAATCAGCCCCAGCATTTT
TRBV19	TRBD1	TRBJ1-5	.	CASTAIVGQGVGNQPQHF	TGTGCCAGTACCGCTATAGTGGGACAGGGAGTCGGGAATCAGCCCCAGCATTTT
TRBV7-9	TRBD2	TRBJ2-7	.	CASPAAGGGPDEQYF	TGTGCCAGCCCCGCCGCGGGAGGGGGTCCCGACGAGCAGTACTTC
TRBV19	.	TRBJ1-1	.	CASSTQGGNTEAFF	TGTGCCAGTAGTACCCAGGGAGGGAACACTGAAGCTTTCTTT
TRBV7-9	.	TRBJ2-1	.	CASSPSEEQFF	TGTGCCAGCAGCCCTAGCGAGGAGCAGTTCTTC
TRBV28	TRBD2	TRBJ2-5	.	CASSSAGTSGRRKTQYF	TGTGCCAGCAGTTCCGCCGGGACTAGCGGGAGAAGGAAGACCCAGTACTTC
TRBV25-1	TRBD2	TRBJ2-7	.	CASMAGGKNEQYF	TGTGCCAGCATGGCGGGAGGGAAAAACGAGCAGTACTTC
TRBV27	.	TRBJ1-2	.	CASSLQGTYGYTF	TGTGCCAGCAGTTTGCAGGGAACATATGGCTACACCTTC